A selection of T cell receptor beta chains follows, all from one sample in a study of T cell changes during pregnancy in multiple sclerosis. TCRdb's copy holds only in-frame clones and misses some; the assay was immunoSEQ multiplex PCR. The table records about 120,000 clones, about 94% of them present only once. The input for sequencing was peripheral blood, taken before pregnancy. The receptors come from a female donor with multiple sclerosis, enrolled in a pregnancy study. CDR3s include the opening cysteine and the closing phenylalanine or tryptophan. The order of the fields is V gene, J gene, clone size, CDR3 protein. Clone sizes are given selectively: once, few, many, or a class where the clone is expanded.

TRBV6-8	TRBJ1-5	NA	CASPDRVNQPQHF
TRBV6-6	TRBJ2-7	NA	CASSYFAASSYEQYF
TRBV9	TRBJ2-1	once	CASSVDGGRADEQFF
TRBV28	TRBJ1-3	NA	CASSLRGTGGNTIYF
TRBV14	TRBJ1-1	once	CASSHLAENTEAFF
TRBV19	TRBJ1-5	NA	CASSQTRQQPQHF
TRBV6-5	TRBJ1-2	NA	CASSRTSNYGYTF
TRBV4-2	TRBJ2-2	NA	CASSQIRITGGSEELFF
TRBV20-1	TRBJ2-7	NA	CSARSPYEQYF
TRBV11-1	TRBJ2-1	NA	CASSPDYNNEQFF
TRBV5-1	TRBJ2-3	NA	CASSRGGATKADTQYF
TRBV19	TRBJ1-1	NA	CASSIVAGGITEAFF
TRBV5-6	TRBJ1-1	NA	CASSFVSGGTEAFF
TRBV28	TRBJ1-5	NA	CASSSDLGGLSFTQPQHF
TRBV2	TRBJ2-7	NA	CASSYVAGDPINYEQYF
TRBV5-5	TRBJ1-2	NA	CASSLRATGASF
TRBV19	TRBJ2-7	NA	CASSIGDFSYEQYF
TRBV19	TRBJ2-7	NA	CASSMGGTGFYEQYF
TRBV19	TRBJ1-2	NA	CASSEQAPKGYTF
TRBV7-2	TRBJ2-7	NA	CASSFSGGPSYEQYF
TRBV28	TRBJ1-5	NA	CASSITGADQPQHF
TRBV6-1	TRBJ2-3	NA	CASRDGLAVTDTQYF
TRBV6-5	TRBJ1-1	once	CASSYYITTGDTEAFF
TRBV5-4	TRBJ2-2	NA	CASSFLSGSVTGELFF
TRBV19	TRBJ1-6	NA	CASSDRATGDSPLHF
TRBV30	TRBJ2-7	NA	CAWGAAVNEQYF
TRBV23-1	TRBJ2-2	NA	CASSQGKGTNTGELFF
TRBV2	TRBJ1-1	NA	CASSEWQGMNTEAFF
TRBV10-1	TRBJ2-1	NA	CASSEQPGAMNEQFF
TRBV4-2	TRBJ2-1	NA	CASSQDFAAGIAANEQFF
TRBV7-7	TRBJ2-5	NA	CASSARLAGGTRQETQYF
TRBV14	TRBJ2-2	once	CASSQFSSVAGELFF
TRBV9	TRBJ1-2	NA	CASIFPSNATGGRITNNYGYTF
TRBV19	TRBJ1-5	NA	CASSMGGGQINQPQHF
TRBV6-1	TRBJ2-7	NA	CASSASQGGYEQYF
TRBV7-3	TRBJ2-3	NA	CASSSDGGTDTQYF
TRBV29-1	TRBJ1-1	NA	CSVGTGGRKTEAFF
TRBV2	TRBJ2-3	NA	CASSWRTGGYYTQYF
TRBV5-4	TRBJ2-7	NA	CASSLAGGVYEQYF
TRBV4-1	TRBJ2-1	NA	CASGGLGYNEQFF